What follows is one T cell receptor beta chain and its context. Its cognate antigen has yet to be identified. Per-base qualities were not stored, and no clone one base away is much larger. The library was made by the immunoSEQ multiplex PCR assay. For the multiplex PCR, a mixture combining 60 forward primers for TCR Vbeta segments and 13 reverse primers for TCR Jbeta segments was used. A multiplex PCR assay on genomic DNA amplified the CDR3 region of rearranged TCR beta genes. On the Illumina HiSeq System, the amplified TCR beta libraries were sequenced as 87-base-pair reads. As for the authors' bioinformatics: A later analysis tallied 75 million to 85 million unique TCR beta chains across the 610 or so repertoires, and about 12 million of those chains were shared by two or more donors. Raw reads were error-corrected and collapsed into unique sequences with a nearest-neighbor algorithm that merged closely related sequences to remove PCR and sequencing errors. Alignment of CDR3 sequences to IMGT reference sequences was used to assign V, D and J gene segments. Each retained sequence needed at least a six-nucleotide match to both a V gene segment and a J gene segment. Rearrangements were classified as productive when the CDR3 lacked stop codons and remained in frame with V and J, and all other rearrangements were classified as non-productive. CDR3 was defined according to IMGT convention as the region running from the second conserved V-encoded cysteine to the conserved J-encoded phenylalanine. The earlier analysis of some 540 of the donors excluded any sequence lacking an unambiguous match to a single V gene segment. In an earlier analysis of around 590 of the donors, a V segment was called functional when productive rearrangements were above 56.7%, and segregating when the standard deviation between donors exceeded 5%. A statistical classification framework was built to diagnose cytomegalovirus status from the catalog of TCR beta chain sequences. In a later analysis, V and J genes were assigned by comparing TCR nucleotide sequences against IMGT/GENE-DB human TR gene sequences. In a later analysis, CDR3 sequences and most-parsimonious VDJ recombination scenarios were assigned using the TCRdist pipeline. In a later analysis, each TCR beta chain was defined by its CDR3 amino acid sequence together with its V-gene family, and reads without a unique V-gene family were excluded. A later analysis removed 450 to 600 highly shared, low-generation-probability nucleotide sequences to deal with suspected cross-contamination and a sequencing artifact. In a later analysis, a clonal expansion index was calculated for each public chain from normalized within-repertoire ranks of inferred template counts. In a later analysis, generation probabilities were computed using a VDJ recombination model fitted to out-of-frame rearrangements, and the results were checked against IGoR. Hypergeometric tests were used in a later analysis to score TCR-TCR, TCR-HLA and TCR-CMV co-occurrence, with a repertoire-size bias correction applied to the TCR pairs. In a later analysis, false discovery rates were estimated by permuting HLA or CMV assignments 20 times. In a later analysis, co-occurring TCRs were grouped using DBSCAN, and TCRdist sequence similarity was added for clustering within HLA-allele-positive subsets. For co-occurrence clustering, repertoires with fewer than 30,000 or more than 120,000 public chains were excluded, along with five or six repertoires with anomalous nucleotide sharing. TCRdb took this table from immuneACCESS and kept in-frame rearrangements with V and J called. Such tables lack part of the clones; where checked against another copy, unresolved V genes explain under half of the gap, and the rest is unexplained. V and J calls plus clone size are reproduced from that table; the DNA served to infer D and trimming. Present in this sample are about 170,000 clones, roughly 80% of which were seen just once. The top ten constitute about 2.2% of the sample.

These data are taken from a study of cytomegalovirus exposure and HLA in healthy donors (dated by TCRdb to about 2017). About the full investigation: In an earlier analysis of 550 to 750 of the donors, about 270 Gb of sequence data and roughly 100 million unique TCR beta sequences from 150 million to 200 million T cells were reported. An early release that covered fewer than 800 HLA-typed donors contained about 300 gigabases of sequencing data and around 80 million unique TCR sequences. Among the roughly 400 genotyped donors, around 81% belonged to the genetic ancestry cluster associated with self-reported Caucasian donors. The study aimed to test whether signatures of past pathogen exposure could be identified by cataloging public T cell receptors. The T cell repertoires of around 730 subjects were profiled by immunosequencing and related to cytomegalovirus serostatus. Besides the first cohort of around 670 subjects, a separate validation cohort made up of roughly 120 different subjects was used. To predict cytomegalovirus infection status, the study combined high-throughput TCR immunosequencing, statistical association of individual TCRs with disease status, and machine learning. In a later analysis, previously published TCR beta repertoires from some 640 donors were re-analyzed and high-resolution HLA genotyping was added so that TCR occurrence patterns could be studied. In the later analysis, no new phenotypic data were used to find candidate immune exposures; instead, reliance was placed on TCR beta sequences and their occurrence across donors. An earlier analysis of 587 of the donors applied high-throughput TCR beta sequencing to assess whether each TCR beta V gene segment acted as functional or pseudogenic. Donor age, sex, ethnicity and CMV serostatus were compiled alongside the repertoire data. In a later genetic analysis, genome-wide SNP genotypes for about three fifths of the roughly 670 donors were used, and that subset was treated as a discovery cohort. Every repertoire in the discovery cohort had been generated on one and the same sequencing platform. Class I and class II HLA loci were covered by the typing at four-digit resolution. The number of typed donors differed by locus: 629-630 for A, B, C, DRB1 and DQB1; 500 to 550 for DQA1; 606 for DPA1; and 400 to 480 for DPB1. Roughly 5 DR-DQ haplotypes were handled as single units for association and clustering because linkage in the cohort was strong. Among 300 to 500 genotyped donors of the cohort, an average of approximately 220,000 unique TCR beta nucleotide sequences was sequenced per donor, of which about 18% were non-productive.

General findings and caveats noted by the study authors: In both the original and validation cohorts, the classifier was reported to diagnose cytomegalovirus status with high specificity and sensitivity. Presence/absence analyses assumed roughly uniform sequencing depth across donors, an assumption that may not hold. While some public TCRs were present in many individuals, most TCR sequences turned up only very rarely across donors. Because the 87-base-pair reads could not distinguish some IMGT-functional V segments, including TRBV6-2 and TRBV6-3, those segments were excluded. In a later analysis, HLA-associated TCR beta chains were found to be more clonally expanded and to have lower generation probabilities than equally common non-associated chains. The authors suggested that the approach could potentially be extended to other disease states and immunological phenotypes. For the cohort, immune exposure information was limited to CMV serostatus. In a later analysis, TCR association rates were found to vary across HLA loci, with the most associated TCRs seen for DRB1 alleles and the fewest for HLA-C alleles. Compared with the roughly 720-donor mean, donors in an Asian-associated ancestry cluster had fewer N-insertions in productive TCRs, according to a later genetic analysis. An association between a missense DCLRE1C variant and V-gene and J-gene trimming of TCR beta chains was found in a later genetic analysis and replicated in an independent cohort. According to a later analysis, parvovirus B19, influenza, CMV and Epstein-Barr virus appeared linked to several top co-occurrence clusters. This cohort had only TCR beta chains sequenced, and the lack of alpha or paired-chain data limited which features could be detected. A further reported finding was that TCR beta sequences accurately predicted the HLA-A and HLA-B alleles for most subjects in the first cohort. Linkage disequilibrium might explain the correlated functional status among segregating V segments, but an unknown experimental factor could not be ruled out. A few of the identified cytomegalovirus-associated TCR beta chains were confirmed in vitro to be specific for cytomegalovirus antigens. A group of highly shared sequence variants was considered likely to be a technical artifact of the sequencing pipeline. In the study, approximately 160 TCR beta chains were listed as associated with cytomegalovirus. In a later analysis, about 17,000 TCR beta sequences were associated with specific HLA alleles at a false discovery rate of 0.05. In a later analysis, most CMV-associated TCR beta chains were found to appear HLA-restricted, with HLA associations seemingly driven largely by CMV exposure. An earlier analysis of 587 of the donors showed that most TCR beta V segments appeared in productive rearrangements either about 90% or about 30% of the time, which broadly matched IMGT annotations. Because counts were too low, around 17 rarely observed V segments, including chromosome 9 orphons, were left out of the earlier analysis of approximately 580 of the donors. Because HLA typing was unavailable for some donors at each locus, only the typed subset was used in association tests. Strong co-occurrence of HLA alleles, especially DR and DQ, made assigning TCR associations to individual alleles difficult.

In total, just over 650 healthy bone marrow donors made up the cohort. Cohort members were all nominally healthy when sampled, although unrecorded immune exposures were likely present. The donor was CMV seronegative and was included in the group of under 450 seronegative cohort members. Every donor gave a peripheral blood sample, and the peripheral blood mononuclear cells from that sample were used for TCR beta sequencing. Genomic DNA extraction from the blood cell samples was performed with the Qiagen DNeasy Blood Extraction Kit. V is trimmed back by 2 bases and J by 5 bases, and the junction contains 3 bases that no gene match accounts for. There are 14 amino acids in the CDR3, from cysteine to phenylalanine inclusive. CDR3 DNA only is kept here, 42 bases in frame from base 1. From a lookup of the germline V gene (reference sequence), CDR1 and CDR2 are SGHNT and YYREEE.

Material for sequencing was PBMCs. Recombination linked TRBV5-4 to TRBJ2-5, with 10 bases in between that match TRBD1. This receptor was obtained from a male donor in good health and CMV-seronegative. The CDR3 is CASSFWTGGETQYF. At the DNA level, the sequence is TGTGCCAGCAGCTTCTGGACAGGGGGTGAGACCCAGTACTTC.